This TCR beta chain was recovered during a study of blood T cells in healthy people across ages. CDR3 length: 16 residues. V dropped 5 bases and J dropped 6; count of bases not matched to a gene: 12. Germline V lookup: CDR1 SEHNR, CDR2 FQNEAQ (reference sequence). Study-wide points: Naive CD4+ cell counts and diversity both ran higher in long-lived than in aged donors. Estimates of total diversity, which came from one million sequenced T cells, were considered to be underestimates.

A second PCR, run for about 7 to 11 cycles, used a sample-barcoded 5' primer plus a J-beta primer mix. TCRdb re-analysed the 5' RACE reads in MiXCR, keeping a single row per CDR3 protein. The sample has 1 million to 1.2 million distinct CDR3 sequences, 35% to 45% seen once. Only one count was recorded for this clonotype. Antigen unknown. The V and J genes are TRBV7-9 and TRBJ2-1, with TRBD1 matching 8 bases. The sequenced material came from blood. The TCR sequence derives from a man between 18 and 29 years old in good health. The CDR3 is CASSPGQGPTVNEQFF. CDR3 DNA sequence: TGTGCCAGCAGCCCAGGACAGGGCCCAACGGTCAATGAGCAGTTCTTC. The complete variable domain, with remaining parts taken from reference TRBV7-9 and TRBJ2-1, reads DTGVSQNPRHKITKRGQNVTFRCDPISEHNRLYWYRQTLGQGPEFLTYFQNEAQLEKSRLLSDRFSAERPKGSFSTLEIQRTEQGDSAMYLCASSPGQGPTVNEQFFGPGTRLTVL.